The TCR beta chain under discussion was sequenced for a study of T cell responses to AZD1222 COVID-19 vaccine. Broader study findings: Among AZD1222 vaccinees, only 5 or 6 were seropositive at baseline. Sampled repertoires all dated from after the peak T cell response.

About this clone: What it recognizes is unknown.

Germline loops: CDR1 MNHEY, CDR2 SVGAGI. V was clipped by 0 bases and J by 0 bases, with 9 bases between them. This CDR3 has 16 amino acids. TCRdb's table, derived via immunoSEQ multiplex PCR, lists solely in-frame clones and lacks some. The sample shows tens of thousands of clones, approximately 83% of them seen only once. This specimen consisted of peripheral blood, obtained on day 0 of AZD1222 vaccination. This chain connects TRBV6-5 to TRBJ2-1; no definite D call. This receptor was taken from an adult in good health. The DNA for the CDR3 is TGTGCCAGCAGTTACTCGAGGTGGAGCTCCTACAATGAGCAGTTCTTC. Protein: CASSYSRWSSYNEQFF.